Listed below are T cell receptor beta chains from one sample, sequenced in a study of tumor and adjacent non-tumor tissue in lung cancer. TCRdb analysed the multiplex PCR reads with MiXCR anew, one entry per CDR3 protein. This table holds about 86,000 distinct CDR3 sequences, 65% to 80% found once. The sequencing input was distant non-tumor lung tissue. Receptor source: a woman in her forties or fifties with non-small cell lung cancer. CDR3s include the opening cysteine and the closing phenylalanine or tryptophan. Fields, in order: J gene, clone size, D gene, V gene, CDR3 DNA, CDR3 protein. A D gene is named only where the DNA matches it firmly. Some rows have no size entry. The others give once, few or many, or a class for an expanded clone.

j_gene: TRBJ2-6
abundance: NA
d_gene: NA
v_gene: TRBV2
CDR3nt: TGTGCCAGCGCCCGGACAGCTTCTGGGGCCAAAGTCCTGACTTTC
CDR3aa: CASARTASGAKVLTF

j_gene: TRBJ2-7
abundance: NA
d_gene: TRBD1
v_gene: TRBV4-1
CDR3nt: TGCACCAGCAGCCCCGGACAGGGGGGCTACGAGCAGTACTTC
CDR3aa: CTSSPGQGGYEQYF

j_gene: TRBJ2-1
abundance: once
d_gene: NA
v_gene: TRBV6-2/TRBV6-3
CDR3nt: TGTGCCAGCAGTTATGGAAAAAGCCGGAAAAATGAGCAGTTCTTC
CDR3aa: CASSYGKSRKNEQFF

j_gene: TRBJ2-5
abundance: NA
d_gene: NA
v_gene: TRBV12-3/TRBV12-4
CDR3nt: TGTGCCAACAATTTAACGGGGGAGACCCAGTACTTC
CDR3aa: CANNLTGETQYF

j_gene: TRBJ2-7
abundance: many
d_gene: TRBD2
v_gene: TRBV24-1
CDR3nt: TGTGCCACCAGTGATAAGGAGCGGGAGATTGGCGAGCAGTACTTC
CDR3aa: CATSDKEREIGEQYF

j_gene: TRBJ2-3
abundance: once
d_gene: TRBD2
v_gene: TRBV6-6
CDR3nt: TGTGGCAGCAGTCTGACTAGCGGGAGTATGACAGATACGCACTATTTT
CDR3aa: CGSSLTSGSMTDTHYF

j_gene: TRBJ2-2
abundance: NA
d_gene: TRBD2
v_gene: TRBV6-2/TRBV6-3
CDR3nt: TGTGTCAGCGGGGACCCGGGGCCAGTGGACGCCTCGAACACCGGGGAGCTGTTTTTT
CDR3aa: CVSGDPGPVDASNTGELFF

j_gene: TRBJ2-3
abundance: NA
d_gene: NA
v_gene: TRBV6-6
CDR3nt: TGTGTCAGCAGTGCACAGGGACACACAGATATGCAGTATTTT
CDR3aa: CVSSAQGHTDMQYF

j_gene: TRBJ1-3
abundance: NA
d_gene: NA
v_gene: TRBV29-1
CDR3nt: TGCAGCGTTGAAAGCCCAGGCAGGGATAGTGGATACATCATATATTTT
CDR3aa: CSVESPGRDSGYIIYF

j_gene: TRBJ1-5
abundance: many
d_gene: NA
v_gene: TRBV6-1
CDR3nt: TGTGCCAGCAGTGAAGCGACCTTTAATGTCAGGGTTCATCAGCCCCAGCATTTT
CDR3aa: CASSEATFNVRVHQPQHF

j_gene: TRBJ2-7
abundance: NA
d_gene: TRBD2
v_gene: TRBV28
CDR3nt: TGTGCCAGCAGTTTAAATAGCGGGGTTGCCTTCGAGCGGTACTTC
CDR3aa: CASSLNSGVAFERYF

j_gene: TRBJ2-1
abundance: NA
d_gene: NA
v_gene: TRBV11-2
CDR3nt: TGTGCCAACAGCCTTATTAATTTC
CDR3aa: CANSLINF

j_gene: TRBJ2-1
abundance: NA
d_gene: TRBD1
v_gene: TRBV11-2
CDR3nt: TGTGCCAGCAGCTTGGAATCGGGACAGGGAATCACTGAGGAGTTCTTC
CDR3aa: CASSLESGQGITEEFF

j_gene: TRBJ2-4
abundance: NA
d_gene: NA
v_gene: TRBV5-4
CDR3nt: TGTGCCAGCAGCCACAGGGACACCAAAGACATTCAGTACTTC
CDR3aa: CASSHRDTKDIQYF

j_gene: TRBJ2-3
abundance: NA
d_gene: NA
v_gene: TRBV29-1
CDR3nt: TGCAGCGTTGAAGCCGATCCCAGCACAGATACGCACTATTTT
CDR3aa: CSVEADPSTDTHYF

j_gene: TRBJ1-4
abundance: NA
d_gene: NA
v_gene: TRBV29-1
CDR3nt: TGCATCGTTGAAGACCGTGGGGAAAAACTGTTTTTT
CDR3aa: CIVEDRGEKLFF

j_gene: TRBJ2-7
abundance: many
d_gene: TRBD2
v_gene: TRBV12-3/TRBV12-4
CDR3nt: TGTGCCAGTCGGACTAGCGGAACCTACGAGCAGTACTTC
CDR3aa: CASRTSGTYEQYF

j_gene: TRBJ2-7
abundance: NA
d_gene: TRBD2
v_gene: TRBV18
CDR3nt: TGTGCCAGCTCACGGGGGGGGATAGGCAGATACGAGCAGTACTTC
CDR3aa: CASSRGGIGRYEQYF

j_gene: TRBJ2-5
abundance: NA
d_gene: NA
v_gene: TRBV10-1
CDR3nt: TGCGCCAGCAGTAGGACAGTCCATGATACCCAGTACTTC
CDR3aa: CASSRTVHDTQYF

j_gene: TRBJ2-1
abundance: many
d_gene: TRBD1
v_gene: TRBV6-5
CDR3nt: TGTGCCAGCAGTGACAGGGAATCCTACAATGAGCAGTTCTTC
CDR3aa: CASSDRESYNEQFF

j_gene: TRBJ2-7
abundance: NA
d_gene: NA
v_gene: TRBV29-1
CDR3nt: TGCAGCGTCCAGCGTGGGCCCTACGAGCACTACTTC
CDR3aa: CSVQRGPYEHYF

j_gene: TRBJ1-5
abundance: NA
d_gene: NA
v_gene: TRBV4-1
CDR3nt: TGCGCCAGCAGCCAAGTACCAGGGTCCAATCGGCCCCAGCATTTC
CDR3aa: CASSQVPGSNRPQHF

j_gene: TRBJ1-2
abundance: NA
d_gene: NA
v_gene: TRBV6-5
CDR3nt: TGTGCCAGCAGTTACTCGCCCACTAGGGGAGGCCACACCTTC
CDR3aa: CASSYSPTRGGHTF

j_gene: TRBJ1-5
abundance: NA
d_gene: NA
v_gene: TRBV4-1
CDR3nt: TGCGCGAGCAGCCAAGTACCTGGTAGGAATCAGCCCCAGCATTTT
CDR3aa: CASSQVPGRNQPQHF

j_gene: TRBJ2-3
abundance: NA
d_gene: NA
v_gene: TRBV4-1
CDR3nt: TGCGCCAGCAGTCAAGATTCCATAGCAACTCCGCAGTATTTT
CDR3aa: CASSQDSIATPQYF

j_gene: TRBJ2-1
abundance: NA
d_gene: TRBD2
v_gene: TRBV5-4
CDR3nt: TGTGCCAGCAGCCTCAGCGGGACCCTTTACAGTGGGCAGTTCTTC
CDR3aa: CASSLSGTLYSGQFF

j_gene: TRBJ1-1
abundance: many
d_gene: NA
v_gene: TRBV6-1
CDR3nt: TGTGCCAGCAGTGCTGTAGGGAACACTGAAGCTTTCTTT
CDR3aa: CASSAVGNTEAFF

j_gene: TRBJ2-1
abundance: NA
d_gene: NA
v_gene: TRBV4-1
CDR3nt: TGCGCCAGCAGTCACCCGATACAAGGGGATGCATACAATGAGCAGTTCTTC
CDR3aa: CASSHPIQGDAYNEQFF

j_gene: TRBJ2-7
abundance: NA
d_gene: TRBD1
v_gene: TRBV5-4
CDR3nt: TGTGCCAGTAGCTTCCCCGACAGGGGGCTCCACGAGCAGTACTTC
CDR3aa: CASSFPDRGLHEQYF

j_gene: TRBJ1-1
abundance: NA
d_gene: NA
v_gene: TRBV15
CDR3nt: TGTACCACCAGCGAAGACAGGAGCACTGAAGCTTTCTTT
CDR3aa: CTTSEDRSTEAFF

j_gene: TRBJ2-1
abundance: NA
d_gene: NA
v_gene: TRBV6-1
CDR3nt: TGTGCCAGCAGTAAGTGGGGTAAGCAGTTCTTC
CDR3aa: CASSKWGKQFF

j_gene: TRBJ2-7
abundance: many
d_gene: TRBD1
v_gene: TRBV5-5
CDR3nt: TGTGCCAGCAGTCGCTCCGGGACAGGGGGCGACGAGCAGTACTTC
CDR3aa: CASSRSGTGGDEQYF

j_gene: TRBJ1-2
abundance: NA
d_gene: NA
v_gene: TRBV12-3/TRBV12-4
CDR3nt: TGTGCCAGCAGTTTAGCGCGGGGCATGACTAACTATGGCCACACCTTC
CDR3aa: CASSLARGMTNYGHTF

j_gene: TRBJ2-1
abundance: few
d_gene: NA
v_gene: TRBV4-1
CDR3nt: TGCGCCAGCAGTCAAGAGGTACGCGCTGAGCAGTTCTTC
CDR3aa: CASSQEVRAEQFF

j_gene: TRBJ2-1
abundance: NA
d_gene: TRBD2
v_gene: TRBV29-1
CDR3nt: TGCAGCGTTGAAGATTCCCAGTGGGAGGGTTACAATGAGCAATTCTTC
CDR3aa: CSVEDSQWEGYNEQFF

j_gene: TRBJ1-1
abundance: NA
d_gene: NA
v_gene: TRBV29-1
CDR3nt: TGCAATGTTGGGGGGGGAGAGGACAACACTGAAGCTTTCTTT
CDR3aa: CNVGGGEDNTEAFF

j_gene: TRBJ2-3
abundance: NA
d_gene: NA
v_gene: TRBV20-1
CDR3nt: TGCAGAGCTAGAGTCGTGGGAGATACGCAGTATTTT
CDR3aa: CRARVVGDTQYF

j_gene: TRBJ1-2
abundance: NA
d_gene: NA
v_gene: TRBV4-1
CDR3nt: TGCGCCACCAGCCAAACGGGGGACGTCTATGGCTACACCTTC
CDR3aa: CATSQTGDVYGYTF

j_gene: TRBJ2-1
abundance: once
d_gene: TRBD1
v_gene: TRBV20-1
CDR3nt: TGCAGTGCTCGACACTGGTTAGGACAGGAGGTGGTGACGATCTACAATGAGCAGTTCTTC
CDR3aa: CSARHWLGQEVVTIYNEQFF

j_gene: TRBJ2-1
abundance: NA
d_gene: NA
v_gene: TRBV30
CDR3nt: TGTGCCTGGGAGAAAGGGACTCGCGAGAACGACCATGAGCAGTTCTTC
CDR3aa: CAWEKGTRENDHEQFF

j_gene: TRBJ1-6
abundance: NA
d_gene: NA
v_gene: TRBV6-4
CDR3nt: TGTGCCAACAGTGACGGGGGGACCCTCCACTTT
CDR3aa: CANSDGGTLHF

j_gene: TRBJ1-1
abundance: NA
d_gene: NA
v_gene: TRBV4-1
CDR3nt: TGTGCCGGCAGCCACGTAGACAGCTGGAGGACTGAAGCTTTCTTT
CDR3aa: CAGSHVDSWRTEAFF